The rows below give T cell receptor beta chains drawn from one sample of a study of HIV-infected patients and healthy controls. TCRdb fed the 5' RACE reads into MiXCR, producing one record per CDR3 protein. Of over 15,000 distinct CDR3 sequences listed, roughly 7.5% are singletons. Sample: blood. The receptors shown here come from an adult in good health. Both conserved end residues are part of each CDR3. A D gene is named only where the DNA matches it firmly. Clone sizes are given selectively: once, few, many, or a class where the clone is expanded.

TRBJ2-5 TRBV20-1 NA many CSARDHSGGPRETQYF TGCAGTGCTAGAGATCATTCCGGGGGCCCCCGGGAGACCCAGTACTTC
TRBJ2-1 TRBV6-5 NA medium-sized CASSLNSRHISYNEQFF TGTGCCAGCAGTTTAAACTCTAGGCACATATCTTACAATGAGCAGTTCTTC
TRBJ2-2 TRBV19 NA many CATPSGTGELFF TGTGCCACGCCCTCAGGGACCGGGGAGCTGTTTTTT
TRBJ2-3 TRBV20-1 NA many CSAPDSTDTQYF TGCAGTGCTCCCGACTCCACAGATACGCAGTATTTT
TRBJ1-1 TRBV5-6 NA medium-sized CASSSFGRGEAFF TGTGCCAGCAGCTCCTTTGGGAGGGGGGAAGCTTTCTTT
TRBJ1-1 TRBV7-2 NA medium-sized CASSFVTSTEAFF TGTGCCAGCAGCTTCGTCACATCCACTGAAGCTTTCTTT
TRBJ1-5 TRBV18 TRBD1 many CASSPGQGMNQPQHF TGTGCCAGCTCGCCGGGACAGGGGATGAATCAGCCCCAGCATTTT
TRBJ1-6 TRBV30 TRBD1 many CAFGGTVGSPLHF TGTGCCTTCGGCGGGACAGTAGGATCACCCCTCCACTTT
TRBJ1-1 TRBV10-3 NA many CAISESEREIPDAEAFF TGTGCCATCAGTGAGTCGGAGAGAGAAATACCCGACGCTGAAGCTTTCTTT
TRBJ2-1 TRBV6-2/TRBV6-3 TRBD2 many CASSYPGLGYNEQFF TGTGCCAGCAGTTACCCGGGACTAGGCTACAATGAGCAGTTCTTC
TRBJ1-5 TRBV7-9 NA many CASSLTSNQPQHF TGTGCCAGCAGCTTAACAAGCAATCAGCCCCAGCATTTT
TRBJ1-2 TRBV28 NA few CASSQGWSYGYTF TGTGCCAGCAGTCAGGGGTGGAGCTATGGCTACACCTTC
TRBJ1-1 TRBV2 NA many CASGMNTEAFF TGTGCCAGCGGGATGAACACTGAAGCTTTCTTT
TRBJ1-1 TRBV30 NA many CAWRGGHLGTEAFF TGTGCCTGGAGGGGAGGGCATTTGGGCACTGAAGCTTTCTTT
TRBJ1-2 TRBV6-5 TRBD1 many CASRKGASNYGYTF TGTGCCAGTCGTAAGGGGGCCTCTAACTATGGCTACACCTTC
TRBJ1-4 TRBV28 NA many CASSGGGEKLFF TGTGCCAGCAGCGGGGGGGGTGAAAAACTGTTTTTT
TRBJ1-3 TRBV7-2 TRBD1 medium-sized CASSLQGANTIYF TGTGCCAGCAGTCTACAGGGGGCTAACACCATATATTTT
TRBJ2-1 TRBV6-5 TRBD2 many CASRGTSGRSEQFF TGTGCCAGCAGGGGGACTAGCGGGAGGAGCGAGCAGTTCTTC
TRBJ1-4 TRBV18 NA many CASRSGQFNEKLFF TGTGCCAGCCGTTCGGGGCAATTTAATGAAAAACTGTTTTTT
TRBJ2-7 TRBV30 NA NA CAWNGIGLGYEQYF TGTGCCTGGAACGGGATAGGGCTTGGATACGAGCAGTACTTC
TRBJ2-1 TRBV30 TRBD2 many CAGGDYYNEQFF TGTGCCGGGGGGGACTACTACAATGAGCAGTTCTTC
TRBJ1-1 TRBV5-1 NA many CASSRGADLNTEAFF TGCGCCAGCAGCCGGGGTGCGGATTTGAACACTGAAGCTTTCTTT
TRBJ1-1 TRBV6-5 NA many CASRGYGEAFF TGTGCCAGCAGGGGTTATGGTGAAGCTTTCTTT
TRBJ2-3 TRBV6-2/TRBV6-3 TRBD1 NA CATTPSTGETDTQYF TGTGCCACGACCCCATCGACAGGGGAGACAGATACGCAGTATTTT
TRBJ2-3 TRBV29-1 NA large CSAPPPGATTDTQYF TGCAGCGCGCCACCCCCCGGGGCCACTACGGATACGCAGTATTTT
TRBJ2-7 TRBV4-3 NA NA CASSQDLAGPGQYF TGCGCCAGCAGCCAAGATCTTGCTGGCCCTGGGCAGTACTTC
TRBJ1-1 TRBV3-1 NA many CASSQGTLNTEAFF TGTGCCAGCAGCCAAGGAACCTTGAACACTGAAGCTTTCTTT